This TCR beta chain was recovered during a study of shared clonotypes between healthy human individuals. Study as a whole: For every donor, three CD4 naive, three CD4 memory, two CD8 naive and one CD8 memory plates were used.

Trimming at V came to 4 bases and at J to 5 bases, leaving 4 bases not matched to a gene. This CDR3 comprises 13 residues. Germline V gene data show CDR1 as SGHRS and CDR2 as YFSETQ. Method: immunoSEQ multiplex PCR; TCRdb's copy keeps in-frame clones and lacks some. In the table there are some 1,400,000 clones, around 97% of which are singletons. This clone was recorded only once. This TCR came from a man aged 25-45 years in good health. V is TRBV5-1 and J is TRBJ1-1; 8 nucleotides line up with TRBD1. Sequencing input: naive CD4+ T cells sorted from blood. As for subset: CD45RA+ positively selected. The CDR3 DNA follows: TGCGCCAGCAGCCCGGACAGGGAGACTGAAGCTTTCTTT. This gives the protein CASSPDRETEAFF.